The next 10 T cell receptor beta chains were all read from a single sample in a study of Graves' ophthalmopathy and Graves' hyperthyroidism. As the template, RNA transcripts were used to amplify TCR beta CDR3 regions. The first round was an RT-PCR with HTBI primers, and the second round was a multiplex PCR. TCRdb reprocessed the multiplex PCR reads with MiXCR, giving one entry per CDR3 protein. The data contain 150,000 to 200,000 distinct CDR3 sequences, less than 45% of them seen just once; the ten biggest clones take up approximately 6.3%. Material for sequencing was peripheral blood. The receptor set was obtained from a woman between 40 and 55 years old with Graves' ophthalmopathy.

The rearrangement joins TRBV6-1 to TRBJ2-5; 10 bases fit TRBD1. The V and J ends lost 5 bases and 5 bases, in that order; junction bases with no gene match: 11. The CDR3 spans 16 residues. CDR1 is MNHNS, CDR2 SASEGT, per germline. CDR3 loop: CASSPGTGAVVETQYF. The CDR3 DNA is TGTGCCAGCAGTCCCGGGACAGGGGCGGTTGTGGAGACCCAGTACTTC.

The sample holds many counts of this clonotype. CDR3 protein: CASSGGHREAFF. CDR3 in DNA: TGTGCCAGCAGTGGGGGACACCGTGAAGCTTTCTTT. This chain links TRBV6-1 with TRBJ1-1; maybe TRBD1 (6 bases). This CDR3 has 12 residues. V was shortened by 4 bases and J by 7 bases, with 10 bases between the two germline ends. From germline, CDR1 is MNHNS and CDR2 SASEGT.

The chain recombines TRBV19 with TRBJ1-5; D gene uncertain. V gave up 7 bases and J gave up 7 bases, with 14 bases separating them. This CDR3 has 13 amino acids. CDR1 and CDR2 from the germline V gene are LNHDA and SQIVND (reference sequence). CDR3 DNA: TGTGCCAGTACCCGAGACAACGGGCAGCCCCAGCATTTT. It translates to CASTRDNGQPQHF.

The rearrangement joins TRBV12-3 or TRBV12-4 to TRBJ2-7; unclear D gene. The CDR3 runs to 16 residues. V was pared by 0 bases and J by 2 bases, with 14 bases between. The CDR3 bases are TGTGCCAGCAGTTTAGCGGGGTCGGTGAACACCTACGAGCAGTACTTC. Translating gives CASSLAGSVNTYEQYF.

This chain links TRBV12-3 or TRBV12-4 with TRBJ1-2; D gene unclear. Trimming took off 7 bases at V and 4 bases at J, with 13 bases between the two ends. The CDR3 extends over 13 amino acids. The CDR3 region has the DNA TGTGCCAGCACCCCACAGCTTGGCTATGGCTACACCTTC. It codes for CASTPQLGYGYTF.

This clonotype showed up many times. The chain carries TRBV6-2 or TRBV6-3 and TRBJ2-7; TRBD1 matches at 9 bases. The CDR3 has 14 amino acids. V gave up 7 bases and J gave up 2 bases; unmatched junction bases: 6. CDR1 is MNHEY and CDR2 is SVGEGT in the germline V gene. The CDR3 here is CASTLGQGTYEQYF. The CDR3 DNA follows: TGTGCCAGCACACTCGGACAGGGGACCTACGAGCAGTACTTC.

At least ten counts were recorded for this clonotype. The chain recombines TRBV6-5 with TRBJ2-2, with 12 bases that match TRBD1. CDR1 is MNHEY and CDR2 is SVGAGI in the germline V gene. V shed 0 bases, J shed 6 bases, and the junction held 2 bases outside the gene matches. The CDR3 runs to 16 residues. The CDR3: CASSYSGTGGPGELFF. The DNA for the CDR3 is TGTGCCAGCAGTTACTCGGGGACAGGGGGCCCCGGGGAGCTGTTTTTT.

This chain connects TRBV6-5 to TRBJ2-7; D might be TRBD1 (5 bases). Germline V lookup: CDR1 MNHEY, CDR2 SVGAGI. The CDR3 loop spans 13 amino acids. V was shortened by 0 bases and J by 7 bases, with 10 bases between the two germline ends. The CDR3 spells CASSYSNKGEQYF. The CDR3 DNA reads as TGTGCCAGCAGTTACTCAAACAAGGGGGAGCAGTACTTC.

This clonotype was detected ten times or more. V and J are TRBV6-2 or TRBV6-3 and TRBJ1-5; possible D gene TRBD1, 5 bases. The V gene's germline CDR1 is MNHEY and CDR2 SVGEGT. Trimming removed 0 bases from V and 6 bases from J, with 12 bases in between. This CDR3 is built from 15 residues. The CDR3 DNA sequence: TGTGCCAGCAGTTACTCAGGGGCGTTAGCTCAGCCCCAGCATTTT. Its protein product is CASSYSGALAQPQHF.

This clonotype showed up many times. The chain carries TRBV30 and TRBJ1-2, with 8 positions matching TRBD1. The CDR3 consists of 13 residues. The germline V gene has CDR1 GTSNPN and CDR2 SVGIG (reference sequence). Trimming removed 4 bases from V and 2 bases from J; junction bases left unmatched: 3. CDR3: CAWKRTGNYGYTF. CDR3 in DNA: TGTGCCTGGAAGCGGACAGGGAACTATGGCTACACCTTC. The full variable domain, in which reference TRBV30 and TRBJ1-2 provide the parts outside the CDR3, is SQTIHQWPATLVQPVGSPLSLECTVEGTSNPNLYWYRQAAGRGLQLLFYSVGIGQISSEVPQNLSASRPQDRQFILSSKKLLLSDSGFYLCAWKRTGNYGYTFGSGTRLTVV.